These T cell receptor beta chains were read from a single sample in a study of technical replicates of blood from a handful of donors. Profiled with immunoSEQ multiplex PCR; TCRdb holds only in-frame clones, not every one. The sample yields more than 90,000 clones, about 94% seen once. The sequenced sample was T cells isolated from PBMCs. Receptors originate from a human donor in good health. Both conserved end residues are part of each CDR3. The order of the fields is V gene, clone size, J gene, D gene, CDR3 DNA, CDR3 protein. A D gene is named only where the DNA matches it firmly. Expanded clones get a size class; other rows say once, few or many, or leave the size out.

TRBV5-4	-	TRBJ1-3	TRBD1	TGTGCCAGCAGCTTGGAGGGGGCGGACACCATATATTTT	CASSLEGADTIYF
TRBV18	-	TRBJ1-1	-	TGTGCCAGCTCAAGCGACCTGAGCACTGAAGCTTTCTTT	CASSSDLSTEAFF
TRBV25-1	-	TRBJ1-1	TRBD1	TGTGCCAGCAGTTACAGGGGGGGGAACACTGAAGCTTTCTTT	CASSYRGGNTEAFF
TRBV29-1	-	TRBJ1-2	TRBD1	TGCAGCGTTGAAATTTTTAAAGGGGGAGGACAGGGAGCGTTGTATGGCTACACCTTC	CSVEIFKGGGQGALYGYTF
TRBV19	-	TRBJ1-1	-	TGTGCCAGTAGTATGGGGGTGGGGGGGACGAACACTGAAGCTTTCTTT	CASSMGVGGTNTEAFF
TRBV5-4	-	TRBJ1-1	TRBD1	TGTGCCAGCAGCAAGGGACAGGGAGGGCGGAACACTGAAGCTTTCTTT	CASSKGQGGRNTEAFF
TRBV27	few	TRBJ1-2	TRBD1	TGTGCCAGCAGTTTATGGGACAGGGGTTATGGCTACACCTTC	CASSLWDRGYGYTF
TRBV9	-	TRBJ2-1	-	TGTGCCAGCAGCGTAGCGGAACGGGGAGGTCCTAGCTCCTACAATGAGCAGTTCTTC	CASSVAERGGPSSYNEQFF
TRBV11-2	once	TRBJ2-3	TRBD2	TGTGCCAGCAGCTTAGACCTCAGCGGGAGCGGTGATACGCAGTATTTT	CASSLDLSGSGDTQYF
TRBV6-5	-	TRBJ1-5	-	TGTGCCAGCACCAAAGACAGGAACAATCAGCCCCAGCATTTT	CASTKDRNNQPQHF
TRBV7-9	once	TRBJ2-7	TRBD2	TGTGCCAGCAGCTTCTATCCAGCGGGGAAAAACTACGAGCAGTACTTC	CASSFYPAGKNYEQYF
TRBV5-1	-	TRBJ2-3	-	TGCGCCAGCAGCTTGCCCGCACTTGCAGGAAACACAGATACGCAGTATTTT	CASSLPALAGNTDTQYF
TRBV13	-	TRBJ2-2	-	TGTGCCAGCAGCGAAAAGACTGACAGTCATAACACCGGGGAGCTGTTTTTT	CASSEKTDSHNTGELFF
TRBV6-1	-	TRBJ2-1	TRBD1	TGTGCCACTGAGGTGGGGACAGGGGGCGAATTTGAGCAGTTCTTC	CATEVGTGGEFEQFF
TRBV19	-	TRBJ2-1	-	TGTGCCAGTAGTATAGATGGCAGGGAGCAGTTCTTC	CASSIDGREQFF
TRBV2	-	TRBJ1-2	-	TGTGCCAGCAGTGAAGAGGGGCCCCACGGCTACACCTTC	CASSEEGPHGYTF
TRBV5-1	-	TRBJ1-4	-	TGCGCCAGCAGCTTATCGGGGATTAATGAAAAACTGTTTTTT	CASSLSGINEKLFF
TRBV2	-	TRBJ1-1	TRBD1	TGTGCCAGCAGTTCGGACAGGGGGGGCTTAGTCACTGAAGCTTTCTTT	CASSSDRGGLVTEAFF
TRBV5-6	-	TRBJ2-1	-	TGTGCCAGCAGCCAATTGTGGAGTAATGAGCAGTTCTTC	CASSQLWSNEQFF
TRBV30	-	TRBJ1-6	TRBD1	TGTGCCTCGACAGCCGGGACAGGGAATTCACCCCTCCACTTT	CASTAGTGNSPLHF
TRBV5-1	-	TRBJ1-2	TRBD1	TGCGCCAGCTCACAGAATATGGGGGGCAGGGGGATCGATGGCTACACCTTC	CASSQNMGGRGIDGYTF
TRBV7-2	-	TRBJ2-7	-	TGTGCCAGCAGGTATGGACACCTTTCCTACGAGCAGTACTTC	CASRYGHLSYEQYF
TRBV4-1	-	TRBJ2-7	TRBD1	TGCGCCAGCAGCCAAGGGCTCTACTACCGGGACAGGGCGCACTACGAGCAGTACTTC	CASSQGLYYRDRAHYEQYF
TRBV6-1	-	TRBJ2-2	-	TGTGCCAGCAGTGGCTTTTTTCAGATGGGCGCCGGGGAGCTGTTTTTT	CASSGFFQMGAGELFF
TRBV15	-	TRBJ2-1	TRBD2	TGTGCCACCAGGGGGACGGGAGGGAATGAGCAGTTCTTC	CATRGTGGNEQFF
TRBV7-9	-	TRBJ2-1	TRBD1	TGTGCCAGCAGCTTACTCTCCTCGAGACAGGGCTCCTACAATGAGCAGTTCTTC	CASSLLSSRQGSYNEQFF
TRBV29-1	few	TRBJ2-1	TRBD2	TGCAGCGCCCCCCCAGGGACTAGCGGGAGTAGCTCCTACAATGAGCAGTTCTTC	CSAPPGTSGSSSYNEQFF
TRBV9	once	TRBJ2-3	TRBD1	TGTGCCAGCAGCCCTGGGGACAGGGTTCCTTCAGATACGCAGTATTTT	CASSPGDRVPSDTQYF
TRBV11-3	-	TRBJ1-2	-	TGTGCCAGCAGCCCTCAGATTCCCGGGGGCTACACCTTC	CASSPQIPGGYTF
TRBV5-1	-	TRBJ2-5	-	TGCGCCAGCAGTTCCGACAGCACCCAAGAGACCCAGTACTTC	CASSSDSTQETQYF
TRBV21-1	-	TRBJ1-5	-	TGTGCCAGCAGCAAAGTAGGGATAAGGGACAGGCGGGGAAACGGCAATCAGCCCCAGCATTTT	CASSKVGIRDRRGNGNQPQHF
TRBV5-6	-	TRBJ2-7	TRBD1	TGTGCCAGCAGCTATAGACAGGGCGCCGACGAGCAGTACTTC	CASSYRQGADEQYF
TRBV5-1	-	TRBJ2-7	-	TGCGCCAGCAGCTTGTTTTCGGGGACCTACGAGCAGTACTTC	CASSLFSGTYEQYF
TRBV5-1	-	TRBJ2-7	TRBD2	TGCGCCAGCAGCTCTCGAAGCGGGGAACGGGAGCAGTACTTC	CASSSRSGEREQYF
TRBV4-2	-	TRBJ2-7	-	TGTGCCAGCAGCCAAGATGTAGCGGTAGAATCCTACGAGCAGTACTTC	CASSQDVAVESYEQYF
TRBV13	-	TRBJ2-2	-	TGTGCCAGCAGCTCTTGGACAGCGAACACCGGGGAGCTGTTTTTT	CASSSWTANTGELFF
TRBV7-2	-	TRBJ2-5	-	TGTGCCAGCAGCTTAAACGGACAGCGGTGGGAGACCCAGTACTTC	CASSLNGQRWETQYF
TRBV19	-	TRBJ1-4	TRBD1	TGTGCCAGTAGGACAGGGGGGAGTTCTAATGAAAAACTGTTTTTT	CASRTGGSSNEKLFF
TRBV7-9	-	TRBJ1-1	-	TGTGCCAGCAGCTTATTCACTGCTCACACTGAAGCTTTCTTT	CASSLFTAHTEAFF
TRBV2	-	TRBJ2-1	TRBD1	TGTGCCAGCGCTCCACCCGGGACAGCCGTCAATGAGCAGTTCTTC	CASAPPGTAVNEQFF
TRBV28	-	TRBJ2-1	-	TGTGCCAGCAGATTTCGGTCCCCAGAGCAGTTCTTC	CASRFRSPEQFF
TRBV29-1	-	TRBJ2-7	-	TGCAGCGTTGAAGTCCCCGCAGGGAACTACGAGCAGTACTTC	CSVEVPAGNYEQYF